This passage covers 9 T cell receptor beta chains from one sample sequenced in a study of CD8 T cells in Susac syndrome. When the RNA was reverse transcribed, random hexamers were used with an input of 0.5 to 1 ug. One entry per CDR3 protein results from TCRdb running MiXCR on the immunoSEQ multiplex PCR reads. The profile shows 190,000 or so distinct CDR3 sequences, 95% of them singletons. The sample was CD4+ T cells from PBMCs. These receptors were taken from a human donor with multiple sclerosis.

The rearrangement links TRBV7-3 to TRBJ2-5; D possibly corresponds to TRBD1 (6 bases). The CDR3 runs to 15 residues. V lost 5 bases and J 2 bases, leaving 15 bases between the germline ends. Per germline, CDR1 SGHTA and CDR2 FQGTGA. The CDR3 nucleotides are TGTGCCAGCAGCCGTGGGGCAGGGGAACAAGAGACCCAGTACTTC. The encoded protein is CASSRGAGEQETQYF. Complete variable domain (other parts from reference TRBV7-3 and TRBJ2-5): GAGVSQTPSNKVTEKGKYVELRCDPISGHTALYWYRQSLGQGPEFLIYFQGTGAADDSGLPNDRFFAVRPEGSVSTLKIQRTERGDSAVYLCASSRGAGEQETQYFGPGTRLLVL.

The gene calls are TRBV30 and TRBJ1-1; D is uncertain. CDR1 and CDR2 (germline): GTSNPN, SVGIG (reference sequence). The CDR3 covers 13 residues. Trimming left V 7 bases short and J 0 bases short, with 12 bases between. The CDR3 sequence: CASDRGMNTEAFF. In DNA, the CDR3 is TGTGCCTCAGACCGGGGTATGAACACTGAAGCTTTCTTT. Full variable domain (outside the CDR3, taken from reference TRBV30 and TRBJ1-1): SQTIHQWPATLVQPVGSPLSLECTVEGTSNPNLYWYRQAAGRGLQLLFYSVGIGQISSEVPQNLSASRPQDRQFILSSKKLLLSDSGFYLCASDRGMNTEAFFGQGTRLTVV.

The V call is TRBV5-1, the J call TRBJ1-1, with D unresolved. V was shortened by 4 bases and J by 4 bases, with 14 bases between the two germline ends. Germline V gene sequence: CDR1 SGHRS, CDR2 YFSETQ. The CDR3 length is 14 residues. CDR3 amino acids: CASSKPTEGTEAFF. The CDR3 DNA follows: TGCGCCAGCAGCAAACCGACGGAGGGCACTGAAGCTTTCTTT.

The chain uses TRBV12-3 or TRBV12-4 and TRBJ1-2; 10 nucleotides match TRBD1. The CDR3 runs 18 residues. The J segment lost 0 bases and the V segment lost 4 bases, leaving 11 bases of the junction unmatched. For the CDR3, the DNA is TGTGCCAGCAGTTATCGGGGACAGGGGAACCGAGCTAACTATGGCTACACCTTC. Protein: CASSYRGQGNRANYGYTF.

The chain combines TRBV30 with TRBJ2-3; 7 nucleotides match TRBD1. CDR1 is GTSNPN and CDR2 is SVGIG in the germline V gene (reference sequence). Trimming cost V 7 bases and J 3 bases; bases outside gene matches: 13. The CDR3 runs 15 residues. CDR3 loop: CASLKWDSITDTQYF. In nucleotides, the CDR3 is TGTGCCTCTCTGAAATGGGACAGCATTACAGATACGCAGTATTTT.

The chain couples TRBV6-6 to TRBJ1-6; 7 nucleotides match TRBD1. The CDR3 spans 15 residues. V dropped 4 bases and J dropped 9; count of bases not matched to a gene: 9. Per germline, CDR1 MNHNY and CDR2 SVGAGI (reference sequence). Written as DNA, the CDR3 is TGTGCCAGCAGTTTCGAAGGGGGCACGGGTTCACCCCTCCACTTT. Protein product: CASSFEGGTGSPLHF.

The rearrangement uses TRBV20-1 and TRBJ2-3, with 9 bases fitting TRBD1. With V trimmed by 4 bases and J by 7 bases, 6 bases remained unmatched. Germline CDR1 and CDR2: DFQATT and SNEGSKA (reference sequence). The CDR3 extends over 13 amino acids. As DNA, the CDR3 is TGCAGTGCTACTTGGACAGGGGATTATACGCAGTATTTT. Translation: CSATWTGDYTQYF.

V gene TRBV2 combines with J gene TRBJ1-1; no reliable D call. Germline-derived CDR1 and CDR2 are SNHLY and FYNNEI. V gave up 8 bases and J gave up 1 base, with 11 bases separating them. The length of the CDR3 is 13 residues. CDR3 amino acids: CASGRTKNTEAFF. The CDR3 DNA sequence: TGTGCCAGCGGCAGGACCAAGAACACTGAAGCTTTCTTT.

The chain has TRBV6-4 and TRBJ1-5, with D unresolved. The CDR3 has 13 amino acids. Germline CDR1 reads MRHNA; CDR2 reads SNTAGT. The V end lost 4 bases, the J end lost 4 bases, and 8 bases lay between the germline ends. The CDR3 protein is CASSVEKNQPQHF. The CDR3 DNA reads as TGTGCCAGCAGTGTGGAAAAGAATCAGCCCCAGCATTTT.